These 19 T cell receptor beta chains share one sample of origin, sequenced in a study of vaccination and CD4 T cells after COVID-19. The Oncomine TCR Beta short-read assay sequenced DNA from cultured CD4+ T cells. Via MiXCR, TCRdb re-called the PCR reads, giving one row per CDR3 protein. The sample comprises 15,000 to 20,000 distinct CDR3 sequences, roughly 65% of which are singletons, and about 16% rests with the top ten. The sample's treatment: roughly nine-day PBMC culture with coronavirus spike peptide pools or control peptides (ViraFEST assay). No antigen has been identified for these receptors. The sample comprised CD4+ T cells from blood, cultured in vitro. The receptors stem from a human donor who had recovered from COVID-19.

The V call is TRBV29-1, the J call TRBJ2-3; perhaps TRBD2 as D (5 bases). V dropped 0 bases and J dropped 1 base, with 17 bases sitting between them. The germline CDR1 and CDR2 sequences are SQVTM and ANQGSEA. The CDR3 runs to 17 residues. CDR3 nucleotides: TGCAGCGTTGAAGACCGTGTTAGGAGGACCCGCACAGATACGCAGTATTTT. Encoded protein: CSVEDRVRRTRTDTQYF.

The chain recombines TRBV20-1 with TRBJ2-5, with D unclear. V lost 2 bases to trimming and J lost 1 base, with 8 bases between them. Germline V CDR1 and CDR2: DFQATT, SNEGSKA (reference sequence). This CDR3 spans 13 amino acids. CDR3 nucleotides: TGCAGTGCTAGACTTACTACCCAAGAGACCCAGTACTTC. This gives the protein CSARLTTQETQYF.

The chain has TRBV30 and TRBJ2-5; TRBD2 aligns across 8 bases. Germline CDR1 GTSNPN, CDR2 SVGIG (reference sequence). The J segment lost 1 base and the V segment lost 4 bases, leaving 8 bases of the junction unmatched. This CDR3 is 15 amino acids long. The CDR3 here is CAWTGGRSFQETQYF. CDR3 in DNA: TGTGCCTGGACGGGGGGGCGGAGTTTCCAAGAGACCCAGTACTTC.

This clonotype was counted between two and nine times. The chain has TRBV11-2 and TRBJ1-5; D is possibly TRBD1 (5 bases). The V gene lost 5 bases and the J gene lost 0 bases, with 11 bases spanning the gap. Germline values: CDR1 SGHAT, CDR2 FQNNGV. This CDR3 spans 15 amino acids. CDR3 sequence reads: CASSLKQGSNQPQHF. The CDR3 DNA is TGTGCCAGCAGCCTCAAGCAGGGTAGCAATCAGCCCCAGCATTTT.

Concerning this clonotype itself: Germline and junction disagree at one end, which may indicate a read error. The chain combines TRBV6-1 with TRBJ2-1; 8 bases match TRBD2. In germline, CDR1 is MNHNS, CDR2 SASEGT. The CDR3 has 17 residues. The CDR3 coding sequence is TGTGCCATCAGTGAGGGTATTGGGGCTAGCGGGCCTAATGAGCAGTTCTTC. This translates into CAISEGIGASGPNEQFF.

The chain joins TRBV2 to TRBJ1-4; D gene unclear. Germline V gene data show CDR1 as SNHLY and CDR2 as FYNNEI. The CDR3 sequence is 14 residues long. V lost 2 bases and J lost 0, with 4 bases in between. CDR3 bases: TGTGCCAGCAGTGAATATGCAACTAATGAAAAACTGTTTTTT. Its protein product is CASSEYATNEKLFF.

The chain employs TRBV2 and TRBJ2-2; D may be TRBD2 (6 bases). Germline CDR1 reads SNHLY; CDR2 reads FYNNEI. The CDR3 runs to 14 residues. The V and J ends lost 9 bases and 4 bases respectively, with 15 bases between them. Here the CDR3 DNA reads TGTGCCAGAGGATGGGGAGGTGGCACCGGGGAGCTGTTTTTT. Amino acid sequence: CARGWGGGTGELFF.

This clonotype was detected a few times. This rearrangement joins TRBV6-5 to TRBJ1-2, with a weak D call TRBD1 (5 bases). Germline V gene data show CDR1 as MNHEY and CDR2 as SVGAGI. The CDR3 extends over 15 amino acids. V was cut by 0 bases and J by 2 bases, with 10 bases left in between. CDR3 DNA sequence: TGTGCCAGCAGTTACTCGCGGGGGAAGAACTATGGCTACACCTTC. Residues: CASSYSRGKNYGYTF.

The J gene is TRBJ2-2, the V gene TRBV7-2; a possible D gene is TRBD1 (5 bases). V lost 5 bases and J 9 bases, leaving 16 bases between the germline ends. CDR1 and CDR2 from the germline V gene are SGHTA and FQGNSA. CDR3 length: 14 residues. CDR3 loop: CASSIVRGGRELFF. CDR3 coding DNA: TGTGCCAGCAGCATAGTTAGGGGCGGAAGGGAGCTGTTTTTT.

The V and J genes are TRBV20-1 and TRBJ1-6; D uncertain. Germline V lookup: CDR1 DFQATT, CDR2 SNEGSKA (reference sequence). V was clipped by 0 bases and J by 7 bases, with 10 bases between them. The CDR3 totals 14 residues. CDR3 in amino acids: CSARDSYQNSPLHF. CDR3 nucleotide sequence: TGCAGTGCTAGAGATTCTTACCAGAATTCACCCCTCCACTTT.

The V call is TRBV30, the J call TRBJ1-2; D is unresolved. Germline CDR1 reads GTSNPN; CDR2 reads SVGIG (reference sequence). CDR3 length: 13 amino acids. V shed 5 bases and J shed 3 bases, with 13 bases lying between them. CDR3 sequence: CAWAAGRDYGYTF. As DNA, the CDR3 is TGTGCCTGGGCAGCGGGGAGGGACTATGGCTACACCTTC.

The chain couples TRBV11-3 to TRBJ1-6; 7 nucleotides line up with TRBD1. The CDR3 loop spans 16 amino acids. With 5 bases clipped from V and 10 bases from J, the junction kept 14 bases outside the gene matches. CDR1 and CDR2 (germline): SGHNT, YENEEA. The CDR3, as DNA: TGTGCCAGCAGCCCAACACAGGGGCCGTCGGGATCACCCCTCCACTTT. As protein: CASSPTQGPSGSPLHF.

The rearrangement joins TRBV6-1 to TRBJ1-5; the D gene is possibly TRBD1 (6 bases). The CDR3 length is 15 residues. Trimming took 2 bases from V and 0 from J, leaving 8 bases between them. Germline V lookup: CDR1 MNHNS, CDR2 SASEGT. The CDR3 region is CASSERGASNQPQHF. The CDR3 DNA follows: TGTGCCAGCAGTGAACGGGGGGCTAGCAATCAGCCCCAGCATTTT.

The V call is TRBV20-1, the J call TRBJ1-1, with D perhaps matching TRBD1 (6 bases). CDR1 DFQATT and CDR2 SNEGSKA come from the germline V gene (reference sequence). The CDR3 is 15 residues long. With 3 bases removed from V and 1 base from J, the gap between germline ends came to 15 bases. CDR3 sequence reads: CSARRLAGANTEAFF. Written as DNA, the CDR3 is TGCAGTGCTAGGCGGTTAGCAGGGGCGAACACTGAAGCTTTCTTT.

The V and J genes are TRBV4-3 and TRBJ1-6; D is possibly TRBD1 (5 bases). The germline V gene encodes CDR1 LGHNA and CDR2 YSLEER. The CDR3 has 17 amino acids. V was clipped by 0 bases and J by 4 bases, with 13 bases between them. This chain's CDR3 is CASSQDPGTGYNSPLHF. The CDR3 DNA reads as TGCGCCAGCAGCCAAGATCCGGGGACGGGATATAATTCACCCCTCCACTTT.

The chain employs TRBV7-2 and TRBJ2-1; no clear D. V lost 2 bases to trimming and J lost 5 bases, with 7 bases between them. CDR1 is SGHTA and CDR2 is FQGNSA in the germline V gene. The CDR3 covers 13 residues. The chain's CDR3 is CASSLSRNNEQFF. In nucleotides, the CDR3 is TGTGCCAGCAGCTTAAGCAGGAACAATGAGCAGTTCTTC.

The V and J genes are TRBV19 and TRBJ1-1, with 8 bases that match TRBD1. The length of the CDR3 is 15 residues. The V segment lost 5 bases and the J segment 4 bases; nucleotides outside the gene matches: 9. Germline assignment: CDR1 LNHDA and CDR2 SQIVND (reference sequence). The CDR3 nucleotides are TGTGCCAGTAGTTTGACAGGGGATGATCGCACTGAAGCTTTCTTT. It is translated as CASSLTGDDRTEAFF.

This CDR3 reads CASSYGRTANTEAFF. The DNA for the CDR3 is TGTGCCAGCAGTTACGGGCGGACGGCGAACACTGAAGCTTTCTTT. V gene TRBV6-5 combines with J gene TRBJ1-1; D is uncertain. The CDR3 loop spans 15 amino acids. Germline-derived CDR1 and CDR2 are MNHEY and SVGAGI. Trimming took 2 bases from V and 1 from J, leaving 11 bases between them.

In DNA form, the CDR3 reads TGTGCCAGCAGGGGGGGACGTAATGAGCAGTTCTTC. This translates into CASRGGRNEQFF. This chain links TRBV2 with TRBJ2-1; D possibly corresponds to TRBD2 (6 bases). The CDR3 consists of 12 residues. Trimming left V 6 bases short and J 7 bases short, with 10 bases between. CDR1 is SNHLY, CDR2 FYNNEI, per germline.